What follows describes a single T cell receptor beta chain. This entry is derived from a study of blood T cell repertoires in COVID-19. Study overall: Material from acute and convalescent COVID-19 was sourced from the United States, Italy and Spain.

Germline lookup yields CDR1 SGDLS and CDR2 YYNGEE. CDR3 length: 15 residues. After removal of 2 bases from V and 2 bases from J, the junction contained 4 bases not matched to a gene. Method: immunoSEQ multiplex PCR; TCRdb's copy keeps in-frame clones and lacks some. The sample comprises roughly 160,000 clones, roughly 87% of which are singletons, and approximately 11% rests with the top ten. Sequences were obtained from PBMCs or T cells enriched from blood (not recorded which). This sequence originates from a man aged 45-60 years who had recovered from COVID-19. The rearrangement links TRBV9 to TRBJ2-3, with TRBD2 matching 8 bases. The CDR3 DNA sequence: TGTGCCAGCAGCGTCGCTAGCGGGTACACAGATACGCAGTATTTT. Translated: CASSVASGYTDTQYF.